The clone carrying this TCR beta chain has a count of ten or more. From the RT-PCR reads, TCRdb called clonotypes with MiXCR, one entry per CDR3 protein. This table holds fewer than 550,000 distinct CDR3 sequences, about 25% found once. This specimen comes from a study of response to subunit inactivated influenza vaccine. CDR3 length: 13 amino acids. V gave up 6 bases and J gave up 3 bases; unmatched junction bases: 1. This clonotype originated in a man aged 50-59 years who received an inactivated influenza vaccine. The chain carries TRBV12-3 or TRBV12-4 and TRBJ2-7, with 11 positions matching TRBD1. The sample consisted of CD4+ T cells sorted from PBMCs, taken approximately 5 days after vaccination. The CDR3 loop is CASSGTGGYEQYF. In DNA form, the CDR3 reads TGTGCCAGCAGCGGGACAGGGGGCTACGAGCAGTACTTC.